A single sample is the source of the 32 T cell receptor beta chains below, sequenced in a study of T cell changes during pregnancy in multiple sclerosis. The repertoire was sequenced with immunoSEQ multiplex PCR; TCRdb's copy has only in-frame clones and lacks some. The table has some 120,000 clones, roughly 90% seen once. This specimen was peripheral blood, taken in the third trimester of pregnancy. These receptors were collected from a female donor with multiple sclerosis, enrolled in a pregnancy study.

This chain uses TRBV18 with TRBJ1-1; TRBD1 matches 8 bases. This CDR3 region has 16 residues. Germline CDR1 KGHSH, CDR2 LQKENI. J was trimmed by 5 bases and V by 3 bases; bases with no gene match: 11. CDR3 bases: TGTGCCAGCTCACCCAGGGGGCCCGGTGTCGTAACTGAAGCTTTCTTT. This sequence encodes CASSPRGPGVVTEAFF.

V and J are TRBV5-1 and TRBJ1-1, with a possible D match to TRBD1 (6 bases). The CDR3 totals 16 residues. V was shortened by 0 bases and J by 2 bases, with 14 bases between the two germline ends. Germline V gives CDR1 SGHRS, CDR2 YFSETQ. As DNA, the CDR3 is TGCGCCAGCAGCTTGGACGGACAGATCCTAAACACTGAAGCTTTCTTT. Translation gives CASSLDGQILNTEAFF.

The V and J genes are TRBV2 and TRBJ1-5, with D perhaps matching TRBD1 (5 bases). This CDR3 is 15 amino acids long. Trimming took 4 bases from V and 0 from J, leaving 10 bases between them. Germline CDR1 is SNHLY and CDR2 is FYNNEI. CDR3 protein: CASSVDNYSNQPQHF. The DNA of the CDR3 is TGTGCCAGCAGTGTGGACAATTATAGCAATCAGCCCCAGCATTTT.

The chain couples TRBV6-1 to TRBJ1-2; 7 bases are shared with TRBD1. CDR3 length: 12 residues. The junction had 4 bases not matched to a gene; V was cut back by 4 bases and J by 8 bases. Germline V gene sequence: CDR1 MNHNS, CDR2 SASEGT. CDR3 loop: CASSGGQSGYTF. The CDR3 bases are TGTGCCAGCAGTGGGGGACAGTCCGGCTACACCTTC.

The rearrangement joins TRBV15 to TRBJ1-3; D is undetermined. The CDR3 is 15 residues long. Per germline, CDR1 LNHNV and CDR2 YYDKDF (reference sequence). Trimming removed 3 bases from V and 0 bases from J, with 9 bases in between. CDR3 protein: CATSSGRHSGNTIYF. CDR3 nucleotide sequence: TGTGCCACCAGCAGCGGGAGGCACTCTGGAAACACCATATATTTT.

The chain has TRBV7-8 and TRBJ2-5; TRBD2 matches at 15 bases. The CDR3 runs 17 residues. Germline CDR1 is SGHVS and CDR2 is FQNEAQ. The trim removed 8 bases at V and 4 bases at J, leaving 11 bases unmatched. CDR3 residues: CASLPGLAGGLTETQYF. CDR3 DNA: TGTGCCAGCCTACCGGGACTAGCGGGAGGTTTAACAGAGACCCAGTACTTC.

The chain employs TRBV5-1 and TRBJ1-2; 7 bases line up with TRBD1. The CDR3 totals 15 residues. V shed 0 bases and J 8 bases; nucleotides not matched to a gene: 10. Germline V lookup: CDR1 SGHRS, CDR2 YFSETQ. The CDR3 DNA sequence: TGCGCCAGCAGCTTGGTTGGAGACAGGGTAAAAGGCTACACCTTC. It codes for CASSLVGDRVKGYTF.

The genes are TRBV11-1 and TRBJ2-7, with TRBD1 matching over 7 bases. The germline gives CDR1 SGHAT, CDR2 FQDESV (reference sequence). This CDR3 contains 16 residues. With 4 bases clipped from V and 2 bases from J, the junction kept 11 bases outside the gene matches. The CDR3 nucleotides read TGTGCCAGCAGCTCCCAGGCACAGGGGAACCCCTACGAGCAGTACTTC. As protein: CASSSQAQGNPYEQYF.

This chain uses TRBV5-8 with TRBJ1-5; D is perhaps TRBD1 (6 bases). The V end lost 2 bases, the J end lost 0 bases, and 15 bases lay between the germline ends. Germline V gives CDR1 SGHTS, CDR2 YDEGEE. This CDR3 is built from 17 residues. Here the CDR3 DNA reads TGTGCCAGCAGCTTATACAGGGCTCCGTCTAGCAATCAGCCCCAGCATTTT. It codes for CASSLYRAPSSNQPQHF.

V is TRBV5-1 and J is TRBJ1-1; a weak D match, TRBD1 (6 bases). Trimming removed 4 bases at V and 2 bases at J, with 12 bases between. Germline CDR1 reads SGHRS; CDR2 reads YFSETQ. CDR3 length equals 14 residues. The CDR3 sequence: CASSVDRLNTEAFF. Here the CDR3 DNA reads TGCGCCAGCAGCGTAGACAGGCTTAACACTGAAGCTTTCTTT.

This rearrangement joins TRBV6-6 to TRBJ1-1; 8 bases align to TRBD1. CDR1 and CDR2 (germline): MNHNY, SVGAGI (reference sequence). The CDR3 loop spans 13 amino acids. Losses at the gene ends were 6 bases for V and 3 bases for J; bases not matched to a gene: 3. CDR3 bases: TGTGCCAGCAGGGGACAGGTGTACACTGAAGCTTTCTTT. Protein: CASRGQVYTEAFF.

The CDR3 DNA reads as TGTGCCAGCAGGGCGGCGAACACTGAAGCTTTCTTT. Translated, it gives CASRAANTEAFF. The rearrangement joins TRBV2 to TRBJ1-1; D gene unclear. CDR1 and CDR2 (germline): SNHLY, FYNNEI. The V gene lost 6 bases and the J gene lost 1 base, with 6 bases spanning the gap. The CDR3 consists of 12 residues.

This chain uses TRBV28 with TRBJ2-1, with 11 bases lining up with TRBD2. The trim removed 10 bases at V and 4 bases at J, leaving 15 bases unmatched. This CDR3 is 17 amino acids long. The germline V gene has CDR1 MDHEN and CDR2 SYDVKM. The CDR3 region is CAITRGRGTSGYNEQFF. Written as DNA, the CDR3 is TGTGCCATCACTCGCGGGCGCGGGACTAGCGGTTACAATGAGCAGTTCTTC.

This chain links TRBV28 with TRBJ2-6; 9 bases are shared with TRBD1. V trimming: 6 bases; J trimming: 1 base; junction bases outside the gene matches: 7. The CDR3 length is 17 residues. Looked up from germline, CDR1 is MDHEN and CDR2 is SYDVKM. The CDR3 DNA follows: TGTGCCAGCAGCCTGGGACAGGGCGTTTCTGGGGCCAACGTCCTGACTTTC. Its protein product is CASSLGQGVSGANVLTF. Full variable domain (rest looked up from reference TRBV28 and TRBJ2-6): DVKVTQSSRYLVKRTGEKVFLECVQDMDHENMFWYRQDPGLGLRLIYFSYDVKMKEKGDIPEGYSVSREKKERFSLILESASTNQTSMYLCASSLGQGVSGANVLTFGAGSRLTVL.

The chain couples TRBV29-1 to TRBJ1-2; TRBD1 is a possible D gene (5 bases). Germline assignment: CDR1 SQVTM and CDR2 ANQGSEA. Deletions cut 6 bases from V and 7 bases from J, with 15 bases between. The CDR3 length is 12 residues. CDR3 in amino acids: CSVGTLTVGYTF. The CDR3 DNA is TGCAGCGTAGGGACTTTAACGGTTGGCTACACCTTC.

J is TRBJ2-3 and V is TRBV11-1; possibly TRBD2 for D (5 bases). V lost 1 base to trimming and J lost 3 bases, with 14 bases between them. Germline-derived CDR1 and CDR2 are SGHAT and FQDESV (reference sequence). CDR3 length: 16 amino acids. In nucleotides, the CDR3 is TGTGCCAGCAGCTTAGAGGATTCTAGCAGTACAGATACGCAGTATTTT. Its translation: CASSLEDSSSTDTQYF. Full variable domain (remainder filled in from reference TRBV11-1 and TRBJ2-3): EAEVAQSPRYKITEKSQAVAFWCDPISGHATLYWYRQILGQGPELLVQFQDESVVDDSQLPKDRFSAERLKGVDSTLKIQPAELGDSAMYLCASSLEDSSSTDTQYFGPGTRLTVL.

This clone came up once. The chain employs TRBV2 and TRBJ2-2; D remains unclear. The V end was cut by 5 bases, the J end by 9 bases, with 13 bases between. Germline CDR1 SNHLY, CDR2 FYNNEI. There are 13 residues in the CDR3. CDR3 sequence: CASSSRIYRELFF. In nucleotides, the CDR3 is TGTGCCAGCAGTAGCAGGATATACAGGGAGCTGTTTTTT.

The chain recombines TRBV9 with TRBJ1-3; unclear D gene. With 0 bases removed from V and 9 bases from J, the gap between germline ends came to 7 bases. The length of the CDR3 is 12 residues. Germline CDR1 and CDR2: SGDLS and YYNGEE. CDR3 sequence reads: CASSVGEGTIYF. The CDR3, as DNA: TGTGCCAGCAGCGTAGGGGAGGGCACCATATATTTT.

This chain connects TRBV30 to TRBJ2-5; 7 nucleotides match TRBD1. Germline V gene lookup returns CDR1 GTSNPN and CDR2 SVGIG (reference sequence). V shed 2 bases and J 4 bases; nucleotides not matched to a gene: 4. The CDR3 contains 13 residues. DNA of the CDR3: TGTGCCTGGAGTCTAGGGGGCAGAGAGACCCAGTACTTC. It encodes CAWSLGGRETQYF.

The rearrangement uses TRBV5-5 and TRBJ2-7; 12 bases align to TRBD1. The CDR3 length is 16 residues. The J segment lost 5 bases and the V segment lost 5 bases, leaving 11 bases of the junction unmatched. The V gene's germline CDR1 is SGHKS and CDR2 YYEKEE (reference sequence). CDR3 in DNA: TGTGCCAGCAGTTTTTTTGCCGGGACAGGGGGCGACGAGCAGTACTTC. Protein product: CASSFFAGTGGDEQYF. Using reference TRBV5-5 and TRBJ2-7 for the parts outside the CDR3, the full variable domain is DAGVTQSPTHLIKTRGQQVTLRCSPISGHKSVSWYQQVLGQGPQFIFQYYEKEERGRGNFPDRFSARQFPNYSSELNVNALLLGDSALYLCASSFFAGTGGDEQYFGPGTRLTVT.

This clone was seen a single time. The chain links TRBV7-3 to TRBJ1-1, with a tentative D call TRBD1 (6 bases). This CDR3 region has 14 residues. CDR1 and CDR2 from the germline V gene are SGHTA and FQGTGA. V lost 1 base and J lost 5, with 11 bases in between. CDR3 bases: TGTGCCAGCAGCTTAATGGGGGCAGGGACTGAAGCTTTCTTT. It codes for CASSLMGAGTEAFF.

The CDR3 spells CASKMSGIRTDTQYF. For the CDR3, the DNA is TGTGCCAGCAAGATGAGCGGGATAAGAACAGATACGCAGTATTTT. V gene TRBV6-1 combines with J gene TRBJ2-3; TRBD2 agrees at 7 bases. After removal of 7 bases from V and 3 bases from J, the junction contained 10 bases not matched to a gene. Per germline, CDR1 MNHNS and CDR2 SASEGT. The CDR3 sequence is 15 residues long.

The chain recombines TRBV2 with TRBJ2-1; maybe TRBD2 (6 bases). Germline V gene sequence: CDR1 SNHLY, CDR2 FYNNEI. The CDR3 consists of 15 residues. Between the trimmed V and J ends, which lost 1 base and 9 bases, there was a span of 16 bases. The CDR3 nucleotides are TGTGCCAGCAGTGAAGGTTGGGACTCCTCCCGTGAGCAGTTCTTC. Protein sequence: CASSEGWDSSREQFF. The whole variable domain, remainder taken from reference TRBV2 and TRBJ2-1, is EPEVTQTPSHQVTQMGQEVILRCVPISNHLYFYWYRQILGQKVEFLVSFYNNEISEKSEIFDDQFSVERPDGSNFTLKIRSTKLEDSAMYFCASSEGWDSSREQFFGPGTRLTVL.

A few counts support this clone. Written as DNA, the CDR3 is TGTGCCAGCTCACCTGGGAGTCAGCCCCAGCATTTT. Residues: CASSPGSQPQHF. This chain uses TRBV18 with TRBJ1-5; D not certain. Looked up from germline, CDR1 is KGHSH and CDR2 is LQKENI. CDR3 length equals 12 residues. V was pared by 3 bases and J by 6 bases, with 6 bases between.

The chain is built from TRBV28 and TRBJ2-5; the match to TRBD2 covers 11 bases. Germline CDR1 is MDHEN and CDR2 is SYDVKM. This CDR3 is built from 18 residues. V shed 1 base, J shed 4 bases, and the junction held 11 bases outside the gene matches. The CDR3 loop reads CASSLLASGRRLGETQYF. CDR3 nucleotides: TGTGCCAGCAGTTTATTGGCTAGCGGGAGGAGGTTGGGAGAGACCCAGTACTTC.

This chain joins TRBV2 and TRBJ1-5; D may be TRBD1 (6 bases). This CDR3 contains 15 residues. Germline-derived CDR1 and CDR2 are SNHLY and FYNNEI. The ends were cut back, 6 bases at V and 5 bases at J, with 17 bases in the middle. CDR3 DNA sequence: TGTGCCAGCAGGGGGTTTGGACAGACTTATCAGCCCCAGCATTTT. It yields the protein CASRGFGQTYQPQHF.

The chain employs TRBV21-1 and TRBJ1-5; no check of the table's D call, TRBD1, against the DNA was made. TRBV21-1 is labeled a pseudogene. This CDR3 comprises 15 residues. The CDR3 sequence: CASSKRRQGFQPQHF. CDR3 in DNA: TGTGCCAGCAGCAAAAGGAGGCAGGGGTTTCAGCCCCAGCATTTT.

This clone has just one count. Other DNA sequences in the sample encode the same CDR3. For the CDR3, the DNA is TGTGCCAGCAGCTTCGGGACCGGGAGGACTTTTTACGAGCAGTACTTC. Encoded protein: CASSFGTGRTFYEQYF. The J gene is TRBJ2-7, the V gene TRBV5-6, with 7 bases aligning to TRBD2. The CDR3 sequence is 16 residues long. V was clipped by 2 bases and J by 4 bases; unmatched bases: 12. The germline gives CDR1 SGHDT, CDR2 YYEEEE.

The rearrangement links TRBV19 to TRBJ2-2, with TRBD2 matching over 12 bases. This CDR3 comprises 19 residues. V was pared by 5 bases and J by 3 bases, with 13 bases of the junction left unmatched. Germline assignment: CDR1 LNHDA and CDR2 SQIVND (reference sequence). The CDR3 DNA reads TGTGCCAGTAGTTCCCCTAGACTAGCGGGAGATTGGTACACCGGGGAGCTGTTTTTT. This encodes CASSSPRLAGDWYTGELFF.

V gene TRBV10-3 combines with J gene TRBJ1-2, with 8 positions matching TRBD1. The germline gives CDR1 ENHRY, CDR2 SYGVKD. J was trimmed by 8 bases and V by 3 bases; bases with no gene match: 8. This CDR3 comprises 14 residues. Written as DNA, the CDR3 is TGTGCCATCAGTGATTTGGGACAGGCGAGCGGCTACACCTTC. It translates to CAISDLGQASGYTF.

The chain is built from TRBV10-2 and TRBJ2-1; 7 positions agree with TRBD2. This CDR3 has 13 residues. V trimming: 8 bases; J trimming: 4 bases; junction bases outside the gene matches: 5. Germline loops: CDR1 WSHSY, CDR2 SAAADI. CDR3 sequence reads: CASGAGAYNEQFF. In DNA form, the CDR3 reads TGCGCCAGCGGGGCGGGAGCTTACAATGAGCAGTTCTTC.

The chain combines TRBV9 with TRBJ2-5; 9 bases align to TRBD2. The V gene's germline CDR1 is SGDLS and CDR2 YYNGEE. The CDR3 spans 17 residues. With V trimmed by 0 bases and J by 5 bases, 11 bases remained unmatched. The DNA of the CDR3 is TGTGCCAGCAGCGTAGGAGTAGCGGGAGTTTCAGGGGAGACCCAGTACTTC. The encoded protein is CASSVGVAGVSGETQYF.